This TCR beta chain originates from a study of regulatory T cells in long-lasting Graves disease. Time point in this sample: newly diagnosed GD, antithyroid drugs for less than 3 months. PBMCs provided the RNA from which the TCR library was made. Germline V CDR1 and CDR2: SGHNT, YYREEE (reference sequence). Trimming removed 4 bases from V and 4 bases from J; junction bases left unmatched: 10. The CDR3 has 15 amino acids. Sequencing libraries for TCR beta were prepared with iRepertoire HTBI primers and Arm-PCR of CDR3 regions. Using its own MiXCR run on the multiplex PCR reads, TCRdb lists one record per CDR3 protein. This sample has 420,000 or so distinct CDR3 sequences, with 15% to 20% found just once. These data were also reused for a study on T cells in Graves' hyperthyroidism and ophthalmopathy.

The TCR comes from a woman aged 18-35 years with Graves disease. The material sequenced was peripheral blood mononuclear cells (PBMCs), taken at new diagnosis, from a patient treated with antithyroid drugs. The chain couples TRBV5-4 to TRBJ1-2, with 7 bases identical to TRBD1. CDR3 sequence: CASSRGQEAAYGYTF. In nucleotides, the CDR3 is TGTGCCAGCAGCCGTGGACAGGAGGCCGCCTATGGCTACACCTTC.